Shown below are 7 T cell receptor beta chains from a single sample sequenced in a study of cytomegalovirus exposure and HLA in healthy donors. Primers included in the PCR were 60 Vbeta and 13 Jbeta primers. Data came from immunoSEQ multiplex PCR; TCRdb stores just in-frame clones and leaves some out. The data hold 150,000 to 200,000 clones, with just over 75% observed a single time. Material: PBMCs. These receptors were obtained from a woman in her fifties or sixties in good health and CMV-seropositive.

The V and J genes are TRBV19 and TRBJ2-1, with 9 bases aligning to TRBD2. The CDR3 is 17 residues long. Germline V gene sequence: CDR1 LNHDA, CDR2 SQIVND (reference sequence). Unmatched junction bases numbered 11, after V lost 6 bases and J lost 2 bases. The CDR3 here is CASSPRGSGRAYNEQFF. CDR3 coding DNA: TGTGCCAGTAGCCCCCGGGGTAGCGGGAGAGCCTACAATGAGCAGTTCTTC.

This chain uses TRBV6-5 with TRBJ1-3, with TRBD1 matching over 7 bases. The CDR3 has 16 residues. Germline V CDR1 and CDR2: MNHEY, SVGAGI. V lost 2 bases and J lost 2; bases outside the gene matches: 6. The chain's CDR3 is CASSYGQQGTGNTIYF. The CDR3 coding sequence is TGTGCCAGCAGTTACGGCCAACAGGGGACTGGAAACACCATATATTTT.

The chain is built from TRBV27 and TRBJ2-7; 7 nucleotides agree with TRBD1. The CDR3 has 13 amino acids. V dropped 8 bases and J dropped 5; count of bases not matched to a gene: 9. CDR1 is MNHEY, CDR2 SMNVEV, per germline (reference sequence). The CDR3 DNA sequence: TGTGCCAGCGCGACAGGGTCCTTCCACGAGCAGTACTTC. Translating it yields CASATGSFHEQYF.

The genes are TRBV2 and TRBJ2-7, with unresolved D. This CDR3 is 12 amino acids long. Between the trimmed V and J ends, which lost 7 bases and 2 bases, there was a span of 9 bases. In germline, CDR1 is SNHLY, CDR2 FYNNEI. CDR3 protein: CASNPDTYEQYF. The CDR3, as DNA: TGTGCCAGCAATCCCGACACCTACGAGCAGTACTTC.

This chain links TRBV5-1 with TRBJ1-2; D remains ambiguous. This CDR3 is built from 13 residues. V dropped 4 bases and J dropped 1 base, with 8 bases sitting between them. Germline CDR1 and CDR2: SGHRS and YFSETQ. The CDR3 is CASSPSNNYGYTF. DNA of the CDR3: TGCGCCAGCAGCCCCAGTAATAACTATGGCTACACCTTC.

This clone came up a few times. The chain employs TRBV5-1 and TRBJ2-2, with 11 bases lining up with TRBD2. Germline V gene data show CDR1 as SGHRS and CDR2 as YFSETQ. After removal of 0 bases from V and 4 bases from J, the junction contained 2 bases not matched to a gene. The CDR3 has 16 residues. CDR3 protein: CASSLASGRSTGELFF. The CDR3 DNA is TGCGCCAGCAGCTTGGCTAGCGGGAGGAGCACCGGGGAGCTGTTTTTT. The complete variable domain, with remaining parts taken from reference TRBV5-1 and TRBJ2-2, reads KAGVTQTPRYLIKTRGQQVTLSCSPISGHRSVSWYQQTPGQGLQFLFEYFSETQRNKGNFPGRFSGRQFSNSRSEMNVSTLELGDSALYLCASSLASGRSTGELFFGEGSRLTVL.

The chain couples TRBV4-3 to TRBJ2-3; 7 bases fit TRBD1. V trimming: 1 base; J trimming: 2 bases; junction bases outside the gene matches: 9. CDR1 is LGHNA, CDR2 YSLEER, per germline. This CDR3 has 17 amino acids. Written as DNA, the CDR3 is TGCGCCAGCAGCCAAGCTGCGCAGGGGGATTTCACAGATACGCAGTATTTT. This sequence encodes CASSQAAQGDFTDTQYF.